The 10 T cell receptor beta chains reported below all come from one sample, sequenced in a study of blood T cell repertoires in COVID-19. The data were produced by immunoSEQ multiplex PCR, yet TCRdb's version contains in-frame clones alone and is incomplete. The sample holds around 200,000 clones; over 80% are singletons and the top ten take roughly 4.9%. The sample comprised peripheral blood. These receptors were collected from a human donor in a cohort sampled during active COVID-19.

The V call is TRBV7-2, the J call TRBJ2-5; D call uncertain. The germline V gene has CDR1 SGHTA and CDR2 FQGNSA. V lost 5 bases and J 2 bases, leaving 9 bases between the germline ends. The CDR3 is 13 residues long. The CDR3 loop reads CASSLFVQETQYF. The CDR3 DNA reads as TGTGCCAGCAGCCTTTTTGTACAAGAGACCCAGTACTTC.

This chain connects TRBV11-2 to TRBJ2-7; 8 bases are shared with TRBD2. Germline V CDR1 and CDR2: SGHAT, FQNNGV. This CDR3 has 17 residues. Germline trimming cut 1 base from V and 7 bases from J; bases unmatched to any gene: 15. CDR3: CASSLAHNGRALVEQYF. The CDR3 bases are TGTGCCAGCAGCTTAGCCCACAACGGGAGGGCACTTGTTGAGCAGTACTTC.

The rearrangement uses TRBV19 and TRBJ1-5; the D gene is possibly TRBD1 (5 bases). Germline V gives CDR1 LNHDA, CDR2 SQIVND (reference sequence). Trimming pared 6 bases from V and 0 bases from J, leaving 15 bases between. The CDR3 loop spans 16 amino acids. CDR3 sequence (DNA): TGTGCCAGTAGGGGGGTATGGAGGGTTAGCAATCAGCCCCAGCATTTT. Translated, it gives CASRGVWRVSNQPQHF.

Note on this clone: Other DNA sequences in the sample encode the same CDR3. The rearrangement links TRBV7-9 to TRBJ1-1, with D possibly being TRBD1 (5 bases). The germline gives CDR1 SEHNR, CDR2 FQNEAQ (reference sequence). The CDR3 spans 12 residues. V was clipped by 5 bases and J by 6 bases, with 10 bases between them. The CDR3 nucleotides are TGTGCCAGCAGCCTCGGGGGGGCTGAAGCTTTCTTT. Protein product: CASSLGGAEAFF.

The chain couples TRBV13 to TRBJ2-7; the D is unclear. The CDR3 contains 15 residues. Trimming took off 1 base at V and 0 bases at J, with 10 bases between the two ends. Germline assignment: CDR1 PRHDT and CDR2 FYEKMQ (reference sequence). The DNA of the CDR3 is TGTGCCAGCAGCTTAGACTTGCTGAGCTCCTACGAGCAGTACTTC. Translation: CASSLDLLSSYEQYF.

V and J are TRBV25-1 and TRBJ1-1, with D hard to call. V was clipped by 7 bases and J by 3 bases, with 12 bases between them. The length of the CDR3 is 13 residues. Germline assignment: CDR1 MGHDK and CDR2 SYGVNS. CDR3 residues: CASTPVAYTEAFF. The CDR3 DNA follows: TGTGCCAGCACCCCGGTAGCGTACACTGAAGCTTTCTTT.

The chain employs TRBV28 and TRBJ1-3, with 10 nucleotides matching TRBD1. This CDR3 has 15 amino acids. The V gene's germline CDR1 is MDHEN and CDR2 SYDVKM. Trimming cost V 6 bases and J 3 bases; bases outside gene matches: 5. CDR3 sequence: CASRSRTGGGNTIYF. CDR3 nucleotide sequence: TGTGCCAGCAGGTCTCGGACAGGGGGTGGAAACACCATATATTTT. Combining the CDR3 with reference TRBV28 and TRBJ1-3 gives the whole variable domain DVKVTQSSRYLVKRTGEKVFLECVQDMDHENMFWYRQDPGLGLRLIYFSYDVKMKEKGDIPEGYSVSREKKERFSLILESASTNQTSMYLCASRSRTGGGNTIYFGEGSWLTVV.

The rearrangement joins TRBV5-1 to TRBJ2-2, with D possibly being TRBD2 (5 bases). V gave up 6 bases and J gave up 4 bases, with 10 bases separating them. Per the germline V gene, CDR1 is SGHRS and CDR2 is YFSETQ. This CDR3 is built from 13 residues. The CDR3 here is CASTPSGTGELFF. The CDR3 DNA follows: TGCGCCAGCACCCCGAGCGGCACCGGGGAGCTGTTTTTT.

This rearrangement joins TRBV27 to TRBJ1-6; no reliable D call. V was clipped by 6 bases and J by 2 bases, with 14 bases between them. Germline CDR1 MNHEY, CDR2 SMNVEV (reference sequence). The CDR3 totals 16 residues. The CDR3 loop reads CASRHGVRTYNSPLHF. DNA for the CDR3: TGTGCCAGCAGACACGGGGTGAGAACCTATAATTCACCCCTCCACTTT.

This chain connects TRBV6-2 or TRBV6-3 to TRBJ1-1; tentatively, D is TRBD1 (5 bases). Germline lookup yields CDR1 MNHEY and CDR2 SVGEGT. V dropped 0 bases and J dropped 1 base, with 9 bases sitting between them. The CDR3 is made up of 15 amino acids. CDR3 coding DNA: TGTGCCAGCAGTTACTCAAGGGGAGGGAACACTGAAGCTTTCTTT. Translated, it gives CASSYSRGGNTEAFF.